This T cell receptor (beta chain) was retrieved from a study of T-cell reconstitution after alpha-beta-depleted transplantation in children. Whole-study results and caveats: Alpha-beta T cells about two months after transplant reportedly derived from several hundred expanded graft clones. Some patients' high day-60 TCRbeta diversity was attributed to recipient cells surviving conditioning. T-cell numbers and diversity, one year after transplant, stemmed largely from T cells that were newly produced.

As it was prepared, the TCRbeta library received unique molecular identifiers. TCRdb reprocessed the PCR reads via MiXCR and lists one record per CDR3 protein. The sample lists around 700,000 distinct CDR3 sequences; around 14% were seen once. At least ten counts were recorded for this clonotype. Its antigen is as yet unknown. The V end lost 5 bases, the J end lost 5 bases, and 20 bases lay between the germline ends. The length of the CDR3 is 16 residues. Germline CDR1 LNHNV, CDR2 YYDKDF (reference sequence). This sample comprised PBMCs, obtained before TCRalphabeta/CD19-depleted stem cell transplant. The chain is built from TRBV15 and TRBJ2-3; D may be TRBD2 (6 bases). The receptor was isolated from a girl aged 2-10 years with congenital amegakaryocytic thrombocytopenia, due to receive a stem cell transplant. CDR3 residues: CATSSRPRRDGDTQYF. CDR3 coding DNA: TGTGCCACCAGCTCCCGCCCGCGGCGGGATGGAGATACGCAGTATTTT.